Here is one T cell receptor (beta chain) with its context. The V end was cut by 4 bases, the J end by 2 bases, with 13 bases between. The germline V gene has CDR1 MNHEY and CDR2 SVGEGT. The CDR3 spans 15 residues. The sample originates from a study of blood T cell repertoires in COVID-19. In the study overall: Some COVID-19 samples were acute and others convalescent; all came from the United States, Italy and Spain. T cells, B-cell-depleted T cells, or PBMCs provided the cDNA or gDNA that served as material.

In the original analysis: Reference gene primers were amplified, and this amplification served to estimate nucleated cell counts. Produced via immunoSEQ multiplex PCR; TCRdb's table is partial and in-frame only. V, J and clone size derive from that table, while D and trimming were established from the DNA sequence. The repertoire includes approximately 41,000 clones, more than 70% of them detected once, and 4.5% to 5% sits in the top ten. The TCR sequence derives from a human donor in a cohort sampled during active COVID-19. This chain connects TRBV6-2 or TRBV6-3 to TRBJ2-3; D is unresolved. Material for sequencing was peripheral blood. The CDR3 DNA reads TGTGCCAGCAGTTTTCTGAGCGTTTTCACAGATACGCAGTATTTT. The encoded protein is CASSFLSVFTDTQYF.